Following are 25 T cell receptor beta chains from one sample sequenced in a study of vaccination effects on CD4 cells after COVID-19. Profiling relied on immunoSEQ multiplex PCR, and the TCRdb table lists in-frame clones only, not all of them. The sample records about 31,000 clones, around 85% being singletons. Prior to sequencing, the ViraFEST assay stimulated PBMC with viral peptide pools, which expanded the antigen-specific CD4+ T cells. Subsequent to a culture period of about ten days, CD4+ T cells were isolated. Each participant was administered two doses of either the BNT162b2 or the mRNA-1273 vaccine. No antigen has been identified for these receptors. The source material was CD4+ T cells from PBMCs cultured with SARS-CoV-2 spike peptides, sampled after COVID-19 vaccination. Receptors originate from a human donor who received a COVID-19 vaccine. Some clones in this sample may be carry-over from other donors' samples.

The rearrangement uses TRBV3-1 (or the pseudogene TRBV3-2) and TRBJ2-7; 7 bases are shared with TRBD2. This CDR3 is 14 amino acids long. Germline V CDR1 and CDR2: LGHDT, YNNKEL (reference sequence). With V trimmed by 3 bases and J by 2 bases, 4 bases remained unmatched. CDR3 residues: CASSHGTTPYEQYV. The CDR3 bases are TGTGCCAGCAGCCACGGGACTACGCCCTACGAGCAGTACGTC.

The V gene is TRBV7-2, the J gene TRBJ2-5; 7 bases map to TRBD1. Germline-derived CDR1 and CDR2 are SGHTA and FQGNSA. This CDR3 has 15 residues. J was trimmed by 5 bases and V by 2 bases; bases with no gene match: 8. The CDR3, as DNA: TGTGCCAGCAGCTTAAGACAGGGTGTTAGCGAGACCCAGTACTTC. Translated, it gives CASSLRQGVSETQYF.

Only one count was recorded for this clone. The chain is built from TRBV30 and TRBJ2-1; 7 nucleotides match TRBD1. V shed 3 bases and J 1 base; nucleotides not matched to a gene: 6. The CDR3 has 15 amino acids. The germline V gene has CDR1 GTSNPN and CDR2 SVGIG (reference sequence). The CDR3 reads CAWSQGQSSYNEQFF. In DNA, the CDR3 is TGTGCCTGGAGCCAGGGACAGAGTTCCTACAATGAGCAGTTCTTC.

The chain employs TRBV21-1 and TRBJ2-5; TRBD1 is taken as the D call from the table, unchecked against the DNA. TRBV21-1 corresponds to a pseudogene. The CDR3 consists of 16 residues. This chain's CDR3 is CASSKPDRTGKETQYF. The CDR3 DNA reads TGTGCCAGCAGCAAACCGGACCGGACAGGGAAAGAGACCCAGTACTTC.

Here the CDR3 reads CASSEPPYSYEQYV. CDR3 sequence (DNA): TGTGCCAGCAGTGAACCCCCTTACTCCTACGAGCAGTACGTC. This rearrangement joins TRBV6-1 to TRBJ2-7, with D unclear. The CDR3 has 14 residues. Germline V gene lookup returns CDR1 MNHNS and CDR2 SASEGT. Trimming stripped 2 bases from V and 0 bases from J, with 8 bases between.

The gene calls are TRBV7-2 and TRBJ2-3; D is unclear. This CDR3 comprises 15 residues. Per the germline V gene, CDR1 is SGHTA and CDR2 is FQGNSA. The ends were cut back, 0 bases at V and 4 bases at J, with 11 bases in the middle. The CDR3 nucleotides read TGTGCCAGCAGCTTAGCGGTAGCAGGAGCAGATACGCAGTATTTT. Protein sequence: CASSLAVAGADTQYF.

V and J are TRBV7-2 and TRBJ2-2; D uncertain. Germline lookup yields CDR1 SGHTA and CDR2 FQGNSA. The CDR3 runs to 13 residues. Trimming removed 2 bases from V and 4 bases from J, with 5 bases in between. CDR3 sequence (DNA): TGTGCCAGCAGCTTATACGGCACCGGGGAGCTGTTTTTT. Protein product: CASSLYGTGELFF.

The gene calls are TRBV19 and TRBJ2-2; no clear D gene. Trimming shortened V by 2 bases and J by 6 bases, and 7 bases separated the two germline ends. This CDR3 is 13 amino acids long. Germline CDR1 and CDR2: LNHDA and SQIVND (reference sequence). CDR3 residues: CASSINNPGELFF. CDR3 DNA sequence: TGTGCCAGTAGTATAAACAACCCCGGGGAGCTGTTTTTT.

The chain recombines TRBV19 with TRBJ1-2; D gene uncertain. CDR3 length: 14 amino acids. Germline V gene sequence: CDR1 LNHDA, CDR2 SQIVND (reference sequence). V gave up 3 bases and J gave up 5 bases, with 13 bases separating them. The CDR3: CASSMGQLRYGYTF. The CDR3 DNA reads TGTGCCAGTAGTATGGGCCAATTACGGTATGGCTACACCTTC.

V and J are TRBV6-5 and TRBJ2-7; TRBD1 agrees at 10 bases. The V gene end was trimmed by 6 bases and the J gene end by 6 bases; junction bases not matched to a gene: 11. The CDR3 has 15 residues. Germline CDR1 reads MNHEY; CDR2 reads SVGAGI. The CDR3 DNA reads as TGTGCCAGCAGCAACCCGGGACAGGGGAAGAGCGAGCAGTACGTC. This translates into CASSNPGQGKSEQYV.

This chain joins TRBV7-8 and TRBJ1-5, with a possible D match to TRBD1 (6 bases). V was shortened by 5 bases and J by 11 bases, with 22 bases between the two germline ends. The germline CDR1 and CDR2 sequences are SGHVS and FQNEAQ. This CDR3 contains 15 residues. CDR3 in amino acids: CASSNWGTGLKAQHF. CDR3 nucleotides: TGTGCCAGCAGCAACTGGGGAACAGGGCTCAAGGCCCAGCATTTT.

DNA for the CDR3: TGTGCCAGCAGCTTAGGAGCTGAAAACATTCAGTACTTC. As protein: CASSLGAENIQYF. The chain links TRBV7-2 to TRBJ2-4, with D uncertain. CDR1 and CDR2 from the germline V gene are SGHTA and FQGNSA. V lost 1 base and J 5 bases, leaving 6 bases between the germline ends. The CDR3 covers 13 residues.

The rearrangement uses TRBV28 and TRBJ1-1; perhaps TRBD1 as D (6 bases). Germline-derived CDR1 and CDR2 are MDHEN and SYDVKM. V was cut by 4 bases and J by 5 bases, with 17 bases left in between. This CDR3 has 15 residues. The chain's CDR3 is CASSYTGHQRTEAFF. The CDR3 DNA is TGTGCCAGCAGTTACACGGGACACCAGAGAACTGAAGCTTTCTTT.

The rearrangement links TRBV5-4 to TRBJ1-6, with a possible D match to TRBD1 (6 bases). V lost 5 bases and J lost 5, with 11 bases in between. Germline V CDR1 and CDR2: SGHNT, YYREEE (reference sequence). This CDR3 has 14 residues. CDR3 residues: CASRSDRHNSPLHF. CDR3 bases: TGTGCCAGCAGATCGGACAGACATAATTCACCCCTCCACTTT.

There are a few counts of this clone. The V and J genes are TRBV19 and TRBJ1-5; 8 bases match TRBD1. The CDR3 length is 13 residues. V shed 9 bases, J shed 6 bases, and the junction held 7 bases outside the gene matches. Germline V gene sequence: CDR1 LNHDA, CDR2 SQIVND (reference sequence). CDR3: CASGQGRGQPQHF. In DNA form, the CDR3 reads TGTGCCAGCGGACAGGGAAGAGGTCAGCCCCAGCATTTT.

V is TRBV18 and J is TRBJ2-7; 8 positions agree with TRBD1. Per germline, CDR1 KGHSH and CDR2 LQKENI. With V trimmed by 5 bases and J by 0 bases, 3 bases remained unmatched. CDR3 size: 14 residues. The CDR3 here is CASSAGQGSYEQYV. For the CDR3, the DNA is TGTGCCAGCTCAGCCGGACAGGGCTCCTACGAGCAGTACGTC.

V usage is TRBV5-1 and J usage is TRBJ2-5; D unclear. The germline CDR1 and CDR2 sequences are SGHRS and YFSETQ. Deletions cut 0 bases from V and 2 bases from J, with 8 bases between. This CDR3 has 14 amino acids. The CDR3: CASSLVGSQETQYF. CDR3 bases: TGCGCCAGCAGCTTGGTAGGCAGTCAAGAGACCCAGTACTTC.

The genes are TRBV25-1 and TRBJ2-7, with D unclear. V gave up 4 bases and J gave up 6 bases, with 16 bases separating them. CDR1 and CDR2 from the germline V gene are MGHDK and SYGVNS. The CDR3 is 14 amino acids. The CDR3 sequence: CASSVKRTGTEQYV. The CDR3 nucleotides are TGTGCCAGCAGTGTTAAGAGGACGGGCACCGAGCAGTACGTC.

The table lists this clone with a count of one. The rearrangement links TRBV29-1 to TRBJ2-5; 7 nucleotides match TRBD2. CDR1 and CDR2 from the germline V gene are SQVTM and ANQGSEA. This CDR3 region has 12 residues. The CDR3 sequence: CSVGEGVETQYF. The CDR3 nucleotides read TGCAGTGTGGGGGAGGGTGTGGAGACCCAGTACTTC.

The chain carries TRBV4-1 and TRBJ1-3, with TRBD1 matching 8 bases. The length of the CDR3 is 18 residues. The germline CDR1 and CDR2 sequences are MGHRA and YSYEKL. The trim removed 2 bases at V and 2 bases at J, leaving 11 bases unmatched. CDR3 region: CASSQNPGQDVTGNTIYF. Written as DNA, the CDR3 is TGCGCCAGCAGCCAAAACCCGGGACAGGACGTTACTGGAAACACCATATATTTT.

The chain carries TRBV3-1 (or the pseudogene TRBV3-2) and TRBJ1-2; 8 bases are shared with TRBD1. The CDR3 length is 13 residues. After removal of 1 base from V and 6 bases from J, the junction contained 1 base not matched to a gene. Germline CDR1 and CDR2: LGHDT and YNNKEL (reference sequence). CDR3 sequence: CASSQAGGNGYTF. The DNA of the CDR3 is TGTGCCAGCAGCCAAGCAGGGGGCAATGGCTACACCTTC.

V is TRBV19 and J is TRBJ1-1, with 8 bases matching TRBD1. The germline gives CDR1 LNHDA, CDR2 SQIVND (reference sequence). J lost 6 bases, V lost 4 bases, and 16 bases had no gene match. The CDR3 contains 17 residues. CDR3 in amino acids: CASSKRQGWQTGAEAFF. The CDR3 coding sequence is TGTGCCAGTAGTAAAAGACAGGGGTGGCAAACAGGTGCTGAAGCTTTCTTT.

This rearrangement joins TRBV29-1 to TRBJ2-1, with D hard to call. Germline V CDR1 and CDR2: SQVTM, ANQGSEA. V was trimmed by 8 bases and J by 6 bases, leaving 14 bases between them. This CDR3 has 12 amino acids. The CDR3 region has the DNA TGCAGCCTAACCACGAACAGCAATGAGCAGTTCTTC. Protein: CSLTTNSNEQFF.

This rearrangement joins TRBV2 to TRBJ2-5; possibly TRBD1 or TRBD2 for D (5 bases each). From germline, CDR1 is SNHLY and CDR2 FYNNEI. The ends were cut back, 9 bases at V and 3 bases at J, with 11 bases in the middle. This CDR3 is 12 amino acids long. The CDR3 DNA sequence: TGTGCCAGTGAGGGGCAGAAAGAGACCCAGTACTTC. Translation: CASEGQKETQYF.

This chain connects TRBV4-2 to TRBJ2-3, with 12 bases fitting TRBD2. CDR1 and CDR2 from the germline V gene are LGHNA and YNFKEQ. V shed 3 bases, J shed 4 bases, and the junction held 5 bases outside the gene matches. This CDR3 region has 16 residues. CDR3 residues: CASSQTSGGNPDTQYF. The CDR3 bases are TGTGCCAGCAGCCAGACTAGCGGGGGAAACCCAGATACGCAGTATTTT.